This T cell receptor (beta chain) was recorded in a study of blood T cells in healthy people across ages. The authors ran a second PCR of roughly 6 to 12 cycles using a sample-barcoded 5' primer and a J-beta primer mix. A tag from a template-switch adaptor with 12 random nucleotides marked each cDNA molecule. TCRdb fed the 5' RACE reads into MiXCR, producing one record per CDR3 protein. Of over 600,000 distinct CDR3 sequences in the sample, over 20% are singletons; the top ten hold more than 3%. This clonotype occurred a few times. The CDR3 totals 16 residues. The junction had 13 bases not matched to a gene; V was cut back by 6 bases and J by 6 bases. Germline assignment: CDR1 MNHNS and CDR2 SASEGT.

The clonotype originates from a man between 65 and 85 years old in good health. V usage is TRBV6-1 and J usage is TRBJ2-2, with 7 bases matching TRBD1. Sequencing was performed on blood. CDR3 protein: CASRPTGTVNAGELFF. The DNA of the CDR3 is TGTGCCAGCAGACCAACCGGGACAGTCAACGCCGGGGAGCTGTTTTTT.